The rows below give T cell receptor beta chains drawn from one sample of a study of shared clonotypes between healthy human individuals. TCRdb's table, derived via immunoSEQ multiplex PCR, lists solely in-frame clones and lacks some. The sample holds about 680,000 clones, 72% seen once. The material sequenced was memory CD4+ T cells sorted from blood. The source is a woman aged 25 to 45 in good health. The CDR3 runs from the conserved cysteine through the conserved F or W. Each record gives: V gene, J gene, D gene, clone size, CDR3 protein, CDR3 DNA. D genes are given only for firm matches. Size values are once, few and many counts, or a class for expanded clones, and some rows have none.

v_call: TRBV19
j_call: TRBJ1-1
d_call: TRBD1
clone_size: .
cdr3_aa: CASQQGQNTEAFF
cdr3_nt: TGTGCCAGCCAACAGGGGCAGAACACTGAAGCTTTCTTT

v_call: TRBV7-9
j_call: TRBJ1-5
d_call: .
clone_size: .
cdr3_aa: CASSLGPREAGSNQPQHF
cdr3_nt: TGTGCCAGCAGCCTCGGGCCTCGGGAAGCAGGAAGCAATCAGCCCCAGCATTTT

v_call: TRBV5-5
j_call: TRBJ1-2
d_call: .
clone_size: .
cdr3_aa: CASSLLNYGYTF
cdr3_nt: TGTGCCAGCAGCTTGCTAAACTATGGCTACACCTTC

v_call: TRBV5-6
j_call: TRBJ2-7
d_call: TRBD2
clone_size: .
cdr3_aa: CASSLASGAGRSYEQYF
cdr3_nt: TGTGCCAGCAGCTTGGCTAGCGGAGCGGGGCGCTCCTACGAGCAGTACTTC

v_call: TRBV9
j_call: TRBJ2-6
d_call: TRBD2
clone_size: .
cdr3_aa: CASSVLAGGGANVLTF
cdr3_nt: TGTGCCAGCAGCGTACTAGCGGGAGGTGGGGCCAACGTCCTGACTTTC

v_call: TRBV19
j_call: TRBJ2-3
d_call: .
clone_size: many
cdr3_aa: CASSISIEGSDTQYF
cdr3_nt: TGTGCCAGTAGTATATCCATTGAGGGGTCAGATACGCAGTATTTT

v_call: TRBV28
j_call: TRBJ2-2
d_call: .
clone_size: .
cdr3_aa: CASSFGTPGGELFF
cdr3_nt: TGTGCCAGCAGTTTTGGGACCCCTGGCGGGGAGCTGTTTTTT

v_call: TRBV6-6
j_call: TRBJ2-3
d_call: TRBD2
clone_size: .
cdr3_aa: CASRSSLAGGGNTQYF
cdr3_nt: TGTGCCAGCCGGTCCTCCCTAGCGGGAGGAGGAAATACGCAGTATTTT

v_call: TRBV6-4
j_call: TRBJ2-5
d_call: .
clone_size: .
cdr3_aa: CASSGQETQYF
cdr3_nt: TGTGCCAGCAGTGGACAGGAGACCCAGTACTTC

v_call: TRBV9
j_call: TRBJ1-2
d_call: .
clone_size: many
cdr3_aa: CASSADLVTGYGYTF
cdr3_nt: TGTGCCAGCAGCGCCGATCTAGTTACAGGGTATGGCTACACCTTC

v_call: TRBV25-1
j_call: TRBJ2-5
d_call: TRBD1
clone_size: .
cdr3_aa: CASSEGETGSRETQYF
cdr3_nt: TGTGCCAGCAGTGAGGGTGAGACAGGGAGTAGGGAGACCCAGTACTTC

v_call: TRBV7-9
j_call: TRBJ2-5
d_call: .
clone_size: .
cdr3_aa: CASSSSGTRLLETQYF
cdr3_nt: TGTGCCAGCAGCTCATCCGGGACGCGGCTTTTAGAGACCCAGTACTTC

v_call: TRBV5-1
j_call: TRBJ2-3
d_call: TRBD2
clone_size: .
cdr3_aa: CASKGLAGVTDTQYF
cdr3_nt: TGCGCCAGCAAGGGACTAGCGGGAGTAACAGATACGCAGTATTTT

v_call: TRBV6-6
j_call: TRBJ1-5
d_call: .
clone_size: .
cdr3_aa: CASSRRDAGSQPQHF
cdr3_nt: TGTGCCAGCAGCCGCCGGGATGCTGGGAGCCAGCCCCAGCATTTT

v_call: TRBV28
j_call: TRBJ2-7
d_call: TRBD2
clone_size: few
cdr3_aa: CASNPGTRVDEQYF
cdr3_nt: TGTGCCAGCAATCCCGGGACTAGGGTCGACGAGCAGTACTTC

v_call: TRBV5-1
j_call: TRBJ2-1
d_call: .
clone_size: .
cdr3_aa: CASSLGGEQFF
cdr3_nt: TGCGCCAGCAGCTTAGGGGGTGAGCAGTTCTTC

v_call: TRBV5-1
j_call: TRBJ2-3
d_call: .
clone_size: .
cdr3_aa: CASSLVGSVTDTQYF
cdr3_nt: TGCGCCAGCAGCTTGGTAGGGTCAGTCACAGATACGCAGTATTTT

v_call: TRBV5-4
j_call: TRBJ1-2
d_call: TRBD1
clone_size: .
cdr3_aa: CASTRLTGTGTLANYGYTF
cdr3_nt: TGTGCCAGCACCCGACTGACCGGGACAGGGACCTTAGCTAACTATGGCTACACCTTC

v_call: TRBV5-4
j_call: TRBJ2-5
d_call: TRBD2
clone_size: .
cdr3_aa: CASSRLDGGETQYF
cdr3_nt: TGTGCCAGCAGCAGACTGGACGGGGGGGAGACCCAGTACTTC

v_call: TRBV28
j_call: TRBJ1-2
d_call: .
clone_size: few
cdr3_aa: CASSLTTDYGYTF
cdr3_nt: TGTGCCAGCAGTTTAACGACTGACTATGGCTACACCTTC

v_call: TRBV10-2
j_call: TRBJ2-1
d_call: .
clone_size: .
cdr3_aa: CASSEDARNNEQFF
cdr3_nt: TGCGCCAGCAGTGAGGACGCTAGAAACAATGAGCAGTTCTTC

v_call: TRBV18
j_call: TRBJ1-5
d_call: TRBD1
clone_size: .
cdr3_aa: CASSPGQGFQPQHF
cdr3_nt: TGTGCCAGCTCCCCGGGACAGGGGTTTCAGCCCCAGCATTTT

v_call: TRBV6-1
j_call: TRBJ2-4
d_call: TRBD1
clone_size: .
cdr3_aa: CASSGTGGNIQYF
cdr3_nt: TGTGCCAGCAGTGGGACAGGGGGCAACATTCAGTACTTC

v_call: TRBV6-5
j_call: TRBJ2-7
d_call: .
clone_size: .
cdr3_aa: CASSPLGEISYEQYF
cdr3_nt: TGTGCCAGCAGCCCCCTTGGGGAGATCTCCTACGAGCAGTACTTC

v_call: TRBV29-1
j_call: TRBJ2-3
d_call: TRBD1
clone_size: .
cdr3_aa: CSVAPGQGGTQYF
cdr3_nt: TGCAGCGTCGCCCCGGGACAGGGAGGGACGCAGTATTTT

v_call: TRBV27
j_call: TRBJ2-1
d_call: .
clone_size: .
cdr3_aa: CASRLAYNEQFF
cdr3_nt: TGTGCCTCACGCCTAGCCTACAATGAGCAGTTCTTC

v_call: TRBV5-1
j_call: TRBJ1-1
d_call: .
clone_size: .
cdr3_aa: CASSLAEQPTSEAFF
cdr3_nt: TGCGCCAGCAGCTTGGCTGAACAGCCGACCTCTGAAGCTTTCTTT

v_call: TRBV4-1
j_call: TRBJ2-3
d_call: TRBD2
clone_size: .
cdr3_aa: CASSQVGRAGRGTDTQYF
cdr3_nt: TGCGCCAGCAGCCAAGTCGGGAGGGCCGGGCGTGGCACAGATACGCAGTATTTT

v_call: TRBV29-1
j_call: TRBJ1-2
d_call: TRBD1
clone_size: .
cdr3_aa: CSVAPMKPGGITYGYTF
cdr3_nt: TGCAGCGTTGCGCCAATGAAACCAGGGGGCATTACCTATGGCTACACCTTC

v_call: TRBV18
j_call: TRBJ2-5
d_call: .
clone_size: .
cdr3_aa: CASSPPLLIQETQYF
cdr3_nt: TGTGCCAGCTCACCACCGCTGCTGATCCAAGAGACCCAGTACTTC

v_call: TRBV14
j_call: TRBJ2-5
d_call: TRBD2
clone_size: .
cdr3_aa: CASSHILAGRLHF
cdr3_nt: TGTGCCAGCAGCCACATTCTAGCGGGGCGCCTCCACTTC

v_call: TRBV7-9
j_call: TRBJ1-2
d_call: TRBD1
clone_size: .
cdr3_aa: CASRGDRAKGYTF
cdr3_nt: TGTGCCAGCAGGGGGGACAGGGCCAAGGGCTACACCTTC

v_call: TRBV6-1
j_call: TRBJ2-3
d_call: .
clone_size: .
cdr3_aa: CASSERPGAGTDTQYF
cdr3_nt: TGTGCCAGCAGTGAACGCCCGGGGGCAGGCACAGATACGCAGTATTTT

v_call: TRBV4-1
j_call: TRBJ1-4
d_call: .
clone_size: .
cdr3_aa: CASSQAGTEKLFF
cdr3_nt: TGCGCCAGCAGCCAAGCTGGCACCGAAAAACTGTTTTTT

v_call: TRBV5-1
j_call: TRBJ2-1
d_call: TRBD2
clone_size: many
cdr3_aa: CASSLAASGSRKNEQFF
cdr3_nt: TGCGCCAGCAGCTTGGCTGCTAGCGGGAGTCGCAAAAATGAGCAGTTCTTC

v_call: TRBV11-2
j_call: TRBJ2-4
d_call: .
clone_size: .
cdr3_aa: CASSRRGKDIQYF
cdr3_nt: TGTGCCAGCAGCCGAAGAGGCAAGGACATTCAGTACTTC

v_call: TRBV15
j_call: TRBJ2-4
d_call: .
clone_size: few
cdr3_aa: CATSRGAVGGGQNIQYF
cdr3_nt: TGTGCCACCAGCAGAGGGGCGGTGGGGGGCGGTCAAAACATTCAGTACTTC

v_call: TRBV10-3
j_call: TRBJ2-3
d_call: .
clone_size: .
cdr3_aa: CAIRGNTDTQYF
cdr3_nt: TGTGCCATCAGGGGGAATACAGATACGCAGTATTTT

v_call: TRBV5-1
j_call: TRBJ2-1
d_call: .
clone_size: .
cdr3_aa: CASTRPGEESNEQFF
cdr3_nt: TGCGCCAGCACGAGGCCGGGAGAAGAGAGCAATGAGCAGTTCTTC

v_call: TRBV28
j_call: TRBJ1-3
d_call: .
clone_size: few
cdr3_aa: CASSLPAGNTIYF
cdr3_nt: TGTGCCAGCAGTTTACCAGCTGGAAACACCATATATTTT

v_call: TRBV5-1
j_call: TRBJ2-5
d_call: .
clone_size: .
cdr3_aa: CASSLQAGTTKETQYF
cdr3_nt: TGCGCCAGCAGCTTGCAAGCCGGGACGACGAAAGAGACCCAGTACTTC

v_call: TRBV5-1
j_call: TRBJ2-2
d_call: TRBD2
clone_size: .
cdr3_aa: CASRPGLVNTGELFF
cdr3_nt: TGCGCCAGCAGACCGGGACTAGTGAACACCGGGGAGCTGTTTTTT

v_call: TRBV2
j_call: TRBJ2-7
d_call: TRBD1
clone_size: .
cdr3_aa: CASQGDRGYHEQYF
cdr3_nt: TGTGCCAGCCAGGGGGACAGGGGTTACCACGAGCAGTACTTC

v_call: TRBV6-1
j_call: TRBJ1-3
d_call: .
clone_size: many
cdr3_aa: CASSEMSSSRPDSGNTIYF
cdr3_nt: TGTGCCAGCAGTGAAATGTCCTCTTCTCGACCCGACTCTGGAAACACCATATATTTT

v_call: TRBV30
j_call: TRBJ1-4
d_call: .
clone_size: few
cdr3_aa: CAWRRSVGEKLFF
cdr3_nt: TGTGCCTGGAGGAGGTCAGTTGGAGAAAAACTGTTTTTT

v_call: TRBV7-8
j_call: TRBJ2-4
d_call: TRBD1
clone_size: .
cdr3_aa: CASSLAPWTGGVGGYAKNIQYF
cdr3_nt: TGTGCCAGCAGCTTAGCTCCTTGGACAGGGGGCGTCGGAGGGTATGCCAAAAACATTCAGTACTTC

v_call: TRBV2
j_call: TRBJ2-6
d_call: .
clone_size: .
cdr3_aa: CASNVDSGANVLTF
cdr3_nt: TGTGCCAGCAATGTTGACTCTGGGGCCAACGTCCTGACTTTC

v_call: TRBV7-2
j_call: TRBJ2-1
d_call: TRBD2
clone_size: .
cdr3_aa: CASSSSGLAGSLRYNEQFF
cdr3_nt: TGTGCCAGCAGCTCCTCGGGACTAGCGGGATCGTTAAGGTACAATGAGCAGTTCTTC